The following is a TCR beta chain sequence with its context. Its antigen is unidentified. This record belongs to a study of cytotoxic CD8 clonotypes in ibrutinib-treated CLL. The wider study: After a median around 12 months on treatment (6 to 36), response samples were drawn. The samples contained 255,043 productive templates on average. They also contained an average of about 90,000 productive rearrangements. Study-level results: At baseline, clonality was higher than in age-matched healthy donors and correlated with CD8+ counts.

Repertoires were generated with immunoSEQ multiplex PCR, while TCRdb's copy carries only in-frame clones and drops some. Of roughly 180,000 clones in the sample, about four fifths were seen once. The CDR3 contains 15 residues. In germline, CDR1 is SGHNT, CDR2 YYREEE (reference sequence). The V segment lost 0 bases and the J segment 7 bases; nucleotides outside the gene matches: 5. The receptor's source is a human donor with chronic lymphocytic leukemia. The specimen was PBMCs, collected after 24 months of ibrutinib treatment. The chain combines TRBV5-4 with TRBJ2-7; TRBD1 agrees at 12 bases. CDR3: CASSLEGTGGREQYF. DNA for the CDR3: TGTGCCAGCAGCTTGGAAGGGACAGGGGGCAGGGAGCAGTACTTC.